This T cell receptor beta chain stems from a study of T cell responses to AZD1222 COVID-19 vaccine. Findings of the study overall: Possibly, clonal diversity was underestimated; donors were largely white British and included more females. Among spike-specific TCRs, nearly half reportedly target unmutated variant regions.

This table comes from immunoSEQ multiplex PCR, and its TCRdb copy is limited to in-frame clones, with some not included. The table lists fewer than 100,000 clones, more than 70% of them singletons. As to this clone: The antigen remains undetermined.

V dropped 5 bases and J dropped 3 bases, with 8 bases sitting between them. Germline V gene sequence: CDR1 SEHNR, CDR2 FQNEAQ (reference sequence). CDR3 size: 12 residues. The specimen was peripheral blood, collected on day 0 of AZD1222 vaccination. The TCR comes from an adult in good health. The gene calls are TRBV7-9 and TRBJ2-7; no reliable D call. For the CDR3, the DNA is TGTGCCAGCAGCCTGCAGAGCTACGAGCAGTACTTC. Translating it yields CASSLQSYEQYF.